This TCR beta chain is from a study of cytomegalovirus exposure and HLA in healthy donors. Findings and limits, study-wide: Looking again later, the authors saw that most CMV-associated TCR beta chains seemed HLA-restricted. It was reported that the classifier diagnosed cytomegalovirus status with high specificity and sensitivity in both the original and validation cohorts. Researchers reported in a later analysis that a missense DCLRE1C variant was tied to TCR beta V- and J-gene trimming.

The PCR had 60 Vbeta and 13 Jbeta primers. Produced via immunoSEQ multiplex PCR; TCRdb's table is partial and in-frame only. The repertoire includes tens of thousands of clones, roughly 84% of them detected once, and around 3% sits in the top ten. This clone has more than one count but fewer than ten. What it binds is not known. CDR3 size: 14 residues. V was pared by 5 bases and J by 4 bases, with 7 bases of the junction left unmatched. The germline V gene encodes CDR1 SGHTA and CDR2 FQGNSA. V usage is TRBV7-2 and J usage is TRBJ2-5; TRBD1 matches 7 bases. Sequences were obtained from PBMCs. This receptor was taken from a man aged 30 to 39 in good health and CMV-seronegative. CDR3 in amino acids: CASSHGTDLETQYF. The CDR3 DNA is TGTGCCAGCAGCCATGGGACAGACCTAGAGACCCAGTACTTC.